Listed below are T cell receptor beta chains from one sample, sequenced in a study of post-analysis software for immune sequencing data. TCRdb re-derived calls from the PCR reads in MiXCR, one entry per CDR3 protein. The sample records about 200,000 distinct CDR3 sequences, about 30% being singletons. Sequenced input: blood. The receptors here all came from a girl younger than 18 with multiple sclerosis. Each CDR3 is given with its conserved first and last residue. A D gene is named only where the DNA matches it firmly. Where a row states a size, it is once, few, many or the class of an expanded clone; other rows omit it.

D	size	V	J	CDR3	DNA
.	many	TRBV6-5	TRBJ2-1	CASSFFSSYNEQFF	TGTGCCAGCAGTTTTTTTAGCTCCTACAATGAGCAGTTCTTC
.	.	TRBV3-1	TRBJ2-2	CANSLHSGELFF	TGTGCCAACAGCCTGCATTCCGGGGAGCTGTTTTTT
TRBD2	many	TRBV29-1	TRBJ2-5	CSVVLAGTETQYF	TGCAGCGTTGTACTAGCGGGTACGGAGACCCAGTACTTC
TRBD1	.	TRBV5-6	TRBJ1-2	CASSQAGGTYYGYTF	TGTGCCAGCAGCCAGGCAGGGGGCACGTACTATGGCTACACCTTC
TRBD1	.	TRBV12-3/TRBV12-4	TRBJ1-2	CASSYDRVDGYTF	TGTGCCAGCAGCTACGACAGGGTAGATGGCTACACCTTC
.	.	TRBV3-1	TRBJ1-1	CASSPAQGRVTEAFF	TGTGCCAGCAGCCCTGCCCAGGGAAGGGTCACTGAAGCTTTCTTT
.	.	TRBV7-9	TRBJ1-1	CASSLAIGDTEAFF	TGTGCCAGCAGCTTAGCGATAGGGGACACTGAAGCTTTCTTT
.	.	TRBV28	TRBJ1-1	CASSGGFDLRRTEAFF	TGTGCCAGCAGTGGGGGCTTTGACCTCAGGCGGACTGAAGCTTTCTTT
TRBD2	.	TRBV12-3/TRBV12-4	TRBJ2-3	CASSFPWISGRPDTQYF	TGTGCCAGCAGTTTCCCCTGGATTAGCGGGAGGCCTGATACGCAGTATTTT
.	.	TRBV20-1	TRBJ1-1	CRTGARGKAFF	TGCAGGACTGGGGCTCGGGGTAAAGCTTTCTTT
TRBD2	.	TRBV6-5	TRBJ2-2	CASSYRGGTGELFF	TGTGCCAGCAGTTACCGGGGGGGCACCGGGGAGCTGTTTTTT
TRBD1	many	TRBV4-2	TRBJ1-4	CASSQAQGADEKLFF	TGTGCCAGCAGCCAAGCGCAGGGGGCCGATGAAAAACTGTTTTTT
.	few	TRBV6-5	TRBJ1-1	CASVVGGVGGNTEAFF	TGTGCCAGCGTCGTTGGGGGAGTTGGTGGTAACACTGAAGCTTTCTTT
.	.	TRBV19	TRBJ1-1	CASSIVLGGSRETFF	TGTGCCAGTAGTATAGTATTAGGGGGGAGCCGAGAAACTTTCTTT
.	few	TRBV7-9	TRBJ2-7	CASSPRETRSHEQYF	TGTGCCAGCAGCCCCCGGGAAACCCGGAGCCACGAGCAGTACTTC
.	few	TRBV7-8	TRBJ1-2	CASSFYTGTNYGYTF	TGTGCCAGCAGCTTTTATACAGGGACTAACTATGGCTACACCTTC
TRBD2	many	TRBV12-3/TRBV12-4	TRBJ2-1	CASCRPVASGVCEQFF	TGTGCCAGCTGCCGCCCGGTGGCTAGCGGGGTTTGTGAGCAGTTCTTC
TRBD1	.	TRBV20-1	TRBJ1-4	CSASHRTGEEKLFF	TGCAGTGCTAGCCACCGGACAGGGGAGGAAAAACTGTTTTTT
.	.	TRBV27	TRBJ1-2	CTSSLYREEKTNYGYTF	TGTACCAGCAGTTTATACCGGGAAGAAAAGACTAACTATGGCTACACCTTC
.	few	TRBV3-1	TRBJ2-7	CASSHRGTRGEQYF	TGTGCCAGCAGCCATCGCGGGACACGGGGGGAGCAGTACTTC
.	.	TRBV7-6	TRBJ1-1	CASSLAVGTEAFF	TGTGCCAGCAGCTTAGCCGTGGGCACTGAAGCTTTCTTT
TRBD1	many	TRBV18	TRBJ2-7	CASSPGTVYEQYF	TGTGCCAGCTCACCCGGGACAGTCTACGAGCAGTACTTC
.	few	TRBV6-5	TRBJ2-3	CASSSPLTSRTDTQYF	TGTGCCAGCAGTTCCCCCTTGACATCCCGCACAGATACGCAGTATTTT
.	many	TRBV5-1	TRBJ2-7	CASRDFRGPYEQYF	TGCGCCAGCAGAGACTTCAGGGGCCCCTACGAGCAGTACTTC
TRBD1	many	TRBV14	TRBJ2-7	CASSPSGTGAYEQYF	TGTGCCAGCAGCCCCTCCGGGACAGGGGCCTACGAGCAGTACTTC
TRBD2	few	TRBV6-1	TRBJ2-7	CASRVGLGVGEQYF	TGTGCCAGCAGGGTCGGACTAGGAGTTGGCGAGCAGTACTTC
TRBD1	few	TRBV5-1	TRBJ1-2	CASSLGDSLASYGYTF	TGCGCCAGCAGCTTGGGGGACAGCCTTGCCTCCTATGGCTACACCTTC
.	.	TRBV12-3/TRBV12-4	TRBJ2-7	CASSQPSDTSYEQYF	TGTGCCAGCAGCCAACCCAGCGATACCTCCTACGAGCAGTACTTC
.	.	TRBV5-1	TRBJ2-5	CASSQGGPQETQYF	TGCGCCAGCAGCCAGGGGGGTCCACAAGAGACCCAGTACTTC
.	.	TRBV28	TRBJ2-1	CASSFGREETQFF	TGTGCCAGCTCCTTTGGCAGAGAAGAGACCCAGTTCTTC
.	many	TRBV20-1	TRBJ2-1	CSAREAALVEFF	TGCAGTGCTAGAGAGGCAGCCCTAGTCGAGTTCTTC
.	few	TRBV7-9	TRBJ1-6	CASSAERKTENSPLHF	TGTGCCAGCAGCGCGGAAAGAAAGACCGAAAATTCACCCCTCCACTTT
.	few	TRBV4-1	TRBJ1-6	CASSQLAGVSPLHF	TGCGCCAGCAGCCAATTGGCAGGGGTATCACCCCTCCACTTT
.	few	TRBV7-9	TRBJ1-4	CASSLPGEREKLFF	TGTGCCAGCAGCTTGCCAGGGGAAAGAGAAAAACTGTTTTTT
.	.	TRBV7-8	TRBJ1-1	CASSLVRMDTEAFF	TGTGCCAGCAGCTTAGTTCGGATGGACACTGAAGCTTTCTTT
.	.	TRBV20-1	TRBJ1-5	CSARQANINQPQHF	TGCAGTGCCCGACAGGCGAATATCAATCAGCCCCAGCATTTT
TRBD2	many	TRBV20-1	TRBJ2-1	CSAREDTSGHRSYNEQFF	TGCAGTGCTAGAGAGGACACTAGCGGTCATCGTTCCTACAATGAGCAGTTCTTC
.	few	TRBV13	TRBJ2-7	CASSLAPSEQYF	TGTGCCAGCAGCTTAGCACCCTCCGAGCAGTACTTC
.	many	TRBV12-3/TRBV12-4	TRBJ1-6	CASRTGSSYNSPLHF	TGTGCCAGCAGGACAGGCAGCTCCTATAATTCACCCCTCCACTTT
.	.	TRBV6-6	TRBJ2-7	CASSAGTPVEQYF	TGTGCCAGCAGTGCCGGGACTCCCGTCGAGCAGTACTTC